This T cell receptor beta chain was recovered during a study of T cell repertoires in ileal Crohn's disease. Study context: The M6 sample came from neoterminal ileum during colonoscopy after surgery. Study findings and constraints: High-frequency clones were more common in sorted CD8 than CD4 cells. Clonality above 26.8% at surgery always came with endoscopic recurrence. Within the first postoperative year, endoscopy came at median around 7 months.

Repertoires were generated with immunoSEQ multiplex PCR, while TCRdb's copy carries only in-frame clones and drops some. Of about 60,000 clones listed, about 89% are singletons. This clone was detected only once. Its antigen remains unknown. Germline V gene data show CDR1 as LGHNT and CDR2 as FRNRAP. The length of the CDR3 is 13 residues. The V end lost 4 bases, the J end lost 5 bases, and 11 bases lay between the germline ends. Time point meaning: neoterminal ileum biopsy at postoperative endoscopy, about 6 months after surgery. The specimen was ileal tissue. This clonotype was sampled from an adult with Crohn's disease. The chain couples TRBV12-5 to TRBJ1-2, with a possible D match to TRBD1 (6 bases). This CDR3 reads CASGSPTGYGYTF. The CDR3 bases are TGTGCTAGTGGTTCACCCACAGGGTATGGCTACACCTTC.